The 9 T cell receptor beta chains below were found in one sample sequenced in a study of blood T cell repertoires in COVID-19. Generated by immunoSEQ multiplex PCR, the TCRdb table keeps only in-frame clones and is missing some. The sample includes 80,000 or so clones, around 80% of them seen just once. Sequenced sample: peripheral blood. All receptors come from a man in his sixties with acute or convalescent COVID-19.

This CDR3 is CASSDRDRGTYEQYF. CDR3 nucleotides: TGTGCCAGCAGCGACCGGGACAGGGGAACCTACGAGCAGTACTTC. The J gene is TRBJ2-7, the V gene TRBV9, with 10 bases lining up with TRBD1. J gave up 2 bases and V 3 bases, and 5 bases lay outside the gene matches. Germline CDR1 and CDR2: SGDLS and YYNGEE. The CDR3 loop spans 15 amino acids.

The CDR3 nucleotides read TGTGCCAGCAGCCTCTACAGGGGGCATCAGCCCCAGCATTTT. Its protein is CASSLYRGHQPQHF. The rearrangement uses TRBV5-6 and TRBJ1-5; 9 nucleotides line up with TRBD1. CDR1 and CDR2 (germline): SGHDT, YYEEEE. The CDR3 is 14 residues long. V lost 4 bases to trimming and J lost 5 bases; unmatched junction nucleotides: 4.

This clone has just one count. The chain employs TRBV27 and TRBJ1-1; maybe TRBD1 (6 bases). The germline V gene has CDR1 MNHEY and CDR2 SMNVEV (reference sequence). The CDR3 runs 12 residues. V lost 5 bases to trimming and J lost 6 bases, with 10 bases between them. The CDR3 here is CASSPRGAEAFF. The CDR3 region has the DNA TGTGCCAGCAGTCCCAGGGGCGCTGAAGCTTTCTTT.

The J gene is TRBJ2-7, the V gene TRBV5-6; possibly TRBD1 for D (6 bases). The CDR3 length is 13 residues. The germline gives CDR1 SGHDT, CDR2 YYEEEE. V was cut by 6 bases and J by 4 bases, with 14 bases left in between. The CDR3 DNA reads TGTGCCAGCACCCTGGGGGCGCGTTACGAGCAGTACTTC. Its protein product is CASTLGARYEQYF.

The rearrangement uses TRBV28 and TRBJ2-1, with 10 positions matching TRBD2. The CDR3 is made up of 16 amino acids. With 8 bases clipped from V and 5 bases from J, the junction kept 12 bases outside the gene matches. The germline gives CDR1 MDHEN, CDR2 SYDVKM. In DNA, the CDR3 is TGTGCCAGCGAAGTCAGCGGGAGGGTCGGCCACAATGAGCAGTTCTTC. It translates to CASEVSGRVGHNEQFF.

This clone was seen a handful of times. V usage is TRBV5-1 and J usage is TRBJ2-2; 7 bases line up with TRBD2. There are 16 residues in the CDR3. V was clipped by 2 bases and J by 2 bases; unmatched bases: 6. CDR1 and CDR2 from the germline V gene are SGHRS and YFSETQ. The CDR3 sequence is CASSFSAGDNTGELFF. Here the CDR3 DNA reads TGCGCCAGCAGCTTCTCGGCGGGAGACAACACCGGGGAGCTGTTTTTT.

This chain links TRBV21-1 with TRBJ1-5; TRBD1, the table's D call, lacks a check against the DNA. TRBV21-1 is assigned pseudogene status. The CDR3 runs 18 residues. CDR3 protein: CASSKDPGQTGDNQPQHF. CDR3 nucleotide sequence: TGTGCCAGCAGCAAAGACCCGGGGCAAACAGGGGACAATCAGCCCCAGCATTTT.

This rearrangement joins TRBV18 to TRBJ2-7, with 13 bases identical to TRBD2. The CDR3 is made up of 17 amino acids. The J segment lost 0 bases and the V segment lost 4 bases, leaving 6 bases of the junction unmatched. Germline CDR1 reads KGHSH; CDR2 reads LQKENI. In DNA, the CDR3 is TGTGCCAGCTCACTTGGGACTAGCGGGGCAACCTCCTACGAGCAGTACTTC. Encoded protein: CASSLGTSGATSYEQYF.

The chain joins TRBV18 to TRBJ1-1, with no clear D. Trimming stripped 1 base from V and 1 base from J, with 13 bases between. CDR1 is KGHSH, CDR2 LQKENI, per germline. The CDR3 contains 16 residues. The CDR3 DNA follows: TGTGCCAGCTCACCACAGACACTCGGAGGGAACACTGAAGCTTTCTTT. It specifies CASSPQTLGGNTEAFF.